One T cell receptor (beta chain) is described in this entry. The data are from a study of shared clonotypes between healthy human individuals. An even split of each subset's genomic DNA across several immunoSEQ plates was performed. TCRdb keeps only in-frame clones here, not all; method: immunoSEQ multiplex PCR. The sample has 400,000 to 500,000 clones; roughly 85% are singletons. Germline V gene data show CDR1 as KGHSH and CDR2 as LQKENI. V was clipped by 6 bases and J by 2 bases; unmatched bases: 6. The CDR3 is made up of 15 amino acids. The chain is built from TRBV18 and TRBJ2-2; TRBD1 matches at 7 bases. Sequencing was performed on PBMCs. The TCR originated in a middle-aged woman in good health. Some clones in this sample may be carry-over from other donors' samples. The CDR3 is CASSQGQTNTGELFF. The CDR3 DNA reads TGTGCCAGCTCCCAGGGACAGACTAACACCGGGGAGCTGTTTTTT.